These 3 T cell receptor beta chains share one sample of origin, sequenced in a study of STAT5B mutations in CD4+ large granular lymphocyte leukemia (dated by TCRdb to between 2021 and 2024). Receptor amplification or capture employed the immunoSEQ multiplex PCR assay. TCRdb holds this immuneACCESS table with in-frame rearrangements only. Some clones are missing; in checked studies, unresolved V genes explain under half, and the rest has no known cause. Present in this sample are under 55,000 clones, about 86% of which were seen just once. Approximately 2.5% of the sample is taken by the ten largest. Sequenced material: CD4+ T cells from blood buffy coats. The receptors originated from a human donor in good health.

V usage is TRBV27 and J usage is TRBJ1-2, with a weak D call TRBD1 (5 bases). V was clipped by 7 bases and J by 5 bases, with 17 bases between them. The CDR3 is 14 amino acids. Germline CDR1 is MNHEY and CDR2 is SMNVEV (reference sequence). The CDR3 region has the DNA TGTGCCAGCACCAGTTTGGGGACGGCATATGGCTACACCTTC. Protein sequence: CASTSLGTAYGYTF.

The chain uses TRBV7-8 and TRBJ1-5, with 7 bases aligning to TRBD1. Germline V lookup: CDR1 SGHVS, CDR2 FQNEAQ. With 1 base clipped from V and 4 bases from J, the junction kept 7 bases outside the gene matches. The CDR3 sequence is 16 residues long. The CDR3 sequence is CASSLVTGTANQPQHF. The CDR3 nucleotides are TGTGCCAGCAGCTTAGTCACCGGGACAGCAAATCAGCCCCAGCATTTT. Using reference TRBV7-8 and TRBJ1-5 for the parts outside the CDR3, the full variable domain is GAGVSQSPRYKVAKRGQDVALRCDPISGHVSLFWYQQALGQGPEFLTYFQNEAQLDKSGLPSDRFFAERPEGSVSTLKIQRTQQEDSAVYLCASSLVTGTANQPQHFGDGTRLSIL.

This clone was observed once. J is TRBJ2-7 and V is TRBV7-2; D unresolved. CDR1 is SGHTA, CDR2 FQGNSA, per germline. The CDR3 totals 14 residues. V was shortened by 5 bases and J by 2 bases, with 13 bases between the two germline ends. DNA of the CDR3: TGTGCCAGCAGCGTTAAGGCTGGGCCCTACGAGCAGTACTTC. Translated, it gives CASSVKAGPYEQYF.